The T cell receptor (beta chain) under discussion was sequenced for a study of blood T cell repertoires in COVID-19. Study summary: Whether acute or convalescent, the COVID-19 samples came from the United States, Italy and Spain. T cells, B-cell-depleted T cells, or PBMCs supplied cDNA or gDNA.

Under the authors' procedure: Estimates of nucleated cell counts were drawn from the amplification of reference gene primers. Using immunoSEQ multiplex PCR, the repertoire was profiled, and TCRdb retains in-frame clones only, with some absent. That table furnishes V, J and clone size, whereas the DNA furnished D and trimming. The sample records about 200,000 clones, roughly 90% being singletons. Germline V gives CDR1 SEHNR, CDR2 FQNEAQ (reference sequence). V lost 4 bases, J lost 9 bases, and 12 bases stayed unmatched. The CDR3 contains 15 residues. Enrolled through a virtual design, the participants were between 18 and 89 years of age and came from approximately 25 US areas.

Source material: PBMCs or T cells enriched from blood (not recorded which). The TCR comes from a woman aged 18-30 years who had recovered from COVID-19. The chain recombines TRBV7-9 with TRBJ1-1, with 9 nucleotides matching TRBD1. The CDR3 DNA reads TGTGCCAGCAGCTCATACCGGGACAGGGAAATCAAAGCTTTCTTT. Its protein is CASSSYRDREIKAFF.